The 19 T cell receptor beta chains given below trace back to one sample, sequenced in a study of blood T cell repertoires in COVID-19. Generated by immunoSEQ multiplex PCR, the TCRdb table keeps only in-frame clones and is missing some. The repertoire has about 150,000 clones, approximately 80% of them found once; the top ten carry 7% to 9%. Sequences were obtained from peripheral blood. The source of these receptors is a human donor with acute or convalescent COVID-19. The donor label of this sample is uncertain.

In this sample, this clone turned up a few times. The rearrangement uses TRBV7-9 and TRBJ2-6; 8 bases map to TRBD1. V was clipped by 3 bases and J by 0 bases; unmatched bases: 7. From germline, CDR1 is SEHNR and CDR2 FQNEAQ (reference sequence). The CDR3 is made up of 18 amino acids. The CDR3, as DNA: TGTGCCAGCAGCTTGACAGGGGACCCCTCCTCTGGGGCCAACGTCCTGACTTTC. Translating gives CASSLTGDPSSGANVLTF. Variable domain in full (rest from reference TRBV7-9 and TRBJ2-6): DTGVSQNPRHKITKRGQNVTFRCDPISEHNRLYWYRQTLGQGPEFLTYFQNEAQLEKSRLLSDRFSAERPKGSFSTLEIQRTEQGDSAMYLCASSLTGDPSSGANVLTFGAGSRLTVL.

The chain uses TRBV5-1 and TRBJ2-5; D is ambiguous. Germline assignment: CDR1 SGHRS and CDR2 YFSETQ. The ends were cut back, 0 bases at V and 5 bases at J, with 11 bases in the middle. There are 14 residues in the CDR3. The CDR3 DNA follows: TGCGCCAGCAGCTTGGGGAGTCCCCGGGAGACCCAGTACTTC. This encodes CASSLGSPRETQYF.

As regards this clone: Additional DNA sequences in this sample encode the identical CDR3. For the CDR3, the DNA is TGTGCCAGCAGTTTCGGGAATTCACCCCTCCACTTT. It translates to CASSFGNSPLHF. The chain recombines TRBV12-3 or TRBV12-4 with TRBJ1-6, with D hard to call. This CDR3 has 12 residues. With 3 bases removed from V and 7 bases from J, the gap between germline ends came to 4 bases.

CDR3 region: CASSPGQGVGYTF. CDR3 DNA sequence: TGTGCCAGCAGCCCAGGACAGGGAGTTGGCTACACCTTC. The chain couples TRBV7-9 to TRBJ1-2; 8 bases agree with TRBD1. Germline values: CDR1 SEHNR, CDR2 FQNEAQ (reference sequence). This CDR3 region has 13 residues. V lost 5 bases, J lost 7 bases, and 6 bases stayed unmatched.

This CDR3 reads CASSGTVGNNQPQHF. The CDR3 region has the DNA TGTGCCAGCAGTGGGACAGTGGGAAACAATCAGCCCCAGCATTTT. The gene calls are TRBV2 and TRBJ1-5; maybe TRBD1 (6 bases). Germline assignment: CDR1 SNHLY and CDR2 FYNNEI. The CDR3 extends over 15 amino acids. Trimming pared 4 bases from V and 3 bases from J, leaving 13 bases between.

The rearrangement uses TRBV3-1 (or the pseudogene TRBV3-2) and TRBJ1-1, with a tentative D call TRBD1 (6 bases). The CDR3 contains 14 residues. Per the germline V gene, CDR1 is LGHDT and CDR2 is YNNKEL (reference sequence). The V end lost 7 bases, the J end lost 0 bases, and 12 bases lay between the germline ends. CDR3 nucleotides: TGTGCCAGCACCCGTGGACAGCTGAACACTGAAGCTTTCTTT. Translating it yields CASTRGQLNTEAFF.

CDR3 bases: TGTGCCAGCAGCTACGGACTAGCGGGGGGAATGAGCACAGATACGCAGTATTTT. Translating it yields CASSYGLAGGMSTDTQYF. The chain uses TRBV5-4 and TRBJ2-3, with TRBD2 matching 14 bases. Germline CDR1 reads SGHNT; CDR2 reads YYREEE (reference sequence). J gave up 0 bases and V 3 bases, and 6 bases lay outside the gene matches. The CDR3 spans 18 residues.

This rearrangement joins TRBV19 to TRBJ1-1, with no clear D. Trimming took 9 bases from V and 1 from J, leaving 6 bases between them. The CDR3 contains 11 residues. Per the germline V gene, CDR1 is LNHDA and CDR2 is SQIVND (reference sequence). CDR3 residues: CASRRNTEAFF. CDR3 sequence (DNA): TGTGCCAGCCGTAGGAACACTGAAGCTTTCTTT.

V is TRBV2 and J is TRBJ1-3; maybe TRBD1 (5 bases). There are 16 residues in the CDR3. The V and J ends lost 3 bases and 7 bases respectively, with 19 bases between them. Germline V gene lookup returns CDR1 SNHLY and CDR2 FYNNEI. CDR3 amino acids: CASSDAPQGGSNTIYF. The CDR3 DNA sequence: TGTGCCAGCAGTGATGCTCCCCAGGGAGGATCGAACACCATATATTTT.

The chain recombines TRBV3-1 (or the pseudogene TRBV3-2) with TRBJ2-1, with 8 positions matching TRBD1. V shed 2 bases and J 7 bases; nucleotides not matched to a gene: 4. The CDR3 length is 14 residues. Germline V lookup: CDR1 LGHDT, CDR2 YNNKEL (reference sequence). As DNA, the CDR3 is TGTGCCAGCAGCCAACGGCAGGGGGCGAATGAGCAGTTCTTC. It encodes CASSQRQGANEQFF.

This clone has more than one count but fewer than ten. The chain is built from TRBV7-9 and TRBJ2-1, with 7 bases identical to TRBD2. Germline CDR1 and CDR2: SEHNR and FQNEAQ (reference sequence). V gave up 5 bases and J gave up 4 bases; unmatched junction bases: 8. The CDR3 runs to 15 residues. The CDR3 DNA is TGTGCCAGCAGCCCTGGGACTACAGCTTACAATGAGCAGTTCTTC. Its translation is CASSPGTTAYNEQFF.

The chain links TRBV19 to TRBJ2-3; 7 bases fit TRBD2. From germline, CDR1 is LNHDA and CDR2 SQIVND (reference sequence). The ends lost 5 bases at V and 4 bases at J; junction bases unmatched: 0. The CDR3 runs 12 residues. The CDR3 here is CASSGGADTQYF. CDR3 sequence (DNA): TGTGCCAGTAGTGGGGGGGCAGATACGCAGTATTTT.

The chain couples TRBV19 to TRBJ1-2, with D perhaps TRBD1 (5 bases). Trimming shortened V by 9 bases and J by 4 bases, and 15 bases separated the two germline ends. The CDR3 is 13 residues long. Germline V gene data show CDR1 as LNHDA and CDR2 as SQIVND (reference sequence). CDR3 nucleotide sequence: TGTGCCAGCTGGGCACAAGGGGTCTATGGCTACACCTTC. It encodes CASWAQGVYGYTF.

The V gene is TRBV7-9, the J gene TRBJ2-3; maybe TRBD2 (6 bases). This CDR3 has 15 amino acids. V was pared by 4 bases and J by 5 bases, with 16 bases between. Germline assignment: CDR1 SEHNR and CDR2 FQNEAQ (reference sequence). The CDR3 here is CASSSRTTVLDTQYF. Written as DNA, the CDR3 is TGTGCCAGCAGCTCTCGGACTACTGTTCTAGATACGCAGTATTTT.

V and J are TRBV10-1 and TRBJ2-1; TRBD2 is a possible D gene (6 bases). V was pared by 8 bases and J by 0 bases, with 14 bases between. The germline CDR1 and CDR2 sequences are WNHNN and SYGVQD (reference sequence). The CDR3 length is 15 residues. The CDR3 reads CASFRDFSSYNEQFF. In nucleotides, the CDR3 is TGCGCCAGCTTTCGGGACTTCAGCTCCTACAATGAGCAGTTCTTC.

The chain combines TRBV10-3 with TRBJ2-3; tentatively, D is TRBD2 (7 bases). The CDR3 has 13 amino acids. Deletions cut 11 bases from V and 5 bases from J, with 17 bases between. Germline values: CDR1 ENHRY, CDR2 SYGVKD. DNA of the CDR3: TGTGCCCTAGGAGGGGGGGCAAGAGATACGCAGTATTTT. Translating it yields CALGGGARDTQYF.

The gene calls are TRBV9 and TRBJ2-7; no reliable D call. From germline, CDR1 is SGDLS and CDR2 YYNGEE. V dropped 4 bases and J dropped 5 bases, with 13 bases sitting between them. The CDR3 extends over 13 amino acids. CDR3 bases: TGTGCCAGCAGCCGAGGCGGCACGGACGAGCAGTACTTC. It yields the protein CASSRGGTDEQYF.

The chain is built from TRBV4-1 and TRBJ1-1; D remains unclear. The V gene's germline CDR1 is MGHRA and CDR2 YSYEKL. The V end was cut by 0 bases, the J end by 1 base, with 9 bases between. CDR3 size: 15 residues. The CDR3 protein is CASSQDPSGNTEAFF. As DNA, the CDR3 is TGCGCCAGCAGCCAAGATCCATCAGGGAACACTGAAGCTTTCTTT.

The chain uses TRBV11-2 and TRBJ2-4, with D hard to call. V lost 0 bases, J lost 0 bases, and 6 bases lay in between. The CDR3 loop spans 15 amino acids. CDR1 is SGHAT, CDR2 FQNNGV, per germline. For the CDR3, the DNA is TGTGCCAGCAGCTTAGAGGCATCAGCCAAAAACATTCAGTACTTC. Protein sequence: CASSLEASAKNIQYF.